This TCR beta chain is from a study of early T cells in non-severe SARS-CoV-2 infection. This clonotype has only a few counts. The germline V gene encodes CDR1 LGHNT and CDR2 FRNRAP. After removal of 5 bases from V and 5 bases from J, the junction contained 12 bases not matched to a gene. The CDR3 covers 16 residues. Unique molecular identifier tags were affixed to discrete cDNA molecules. One entry per CDR3 protein results from TCRdb running MiXCR on the 5' RACE reads. The repertoire holds about 29,000 distinct CDR3 sequences, with around 5% as singletons. What was sequenced was whole blood. The chain joins TRBV12-5 to TRBJ2-1, with 7 nucleotides matching TRBD1. The sequence was obtained from an adult who was a healthcare worker with PCR-confirmed SARS-CoV-2 infection or an uninfected control (not recorded which). In DNA form, the CDR3 reads TGTGCTAGTGGTCTGGGGACAGACCCAGAAGACAATGAGCAGTTCTTC. Translated, it gives CASGLGTDPEDNEQFF.